The 29 T cell receptor beta chains below come from one sample, sequenced in a study of technical replicates of blood from a few donors (dated by TCRdb to the late 2010s). Library generation was performed with the immunoSEQ multiplex PCR assay. Here the immuneACCESS table is served through TCRdb, limited to in-frame sequences with V and J called. Missing clones are a known gap in these copies; in checked studies unresolved V genes cover under half, and the rest lacks a known reason. The sample table lists 60,000 to 70,000 clones, 95% to 98% of them with a count of one. Over 0.15% of the sample belongs to the ten largest clones. The material sequenced was T cells isolated from PBMCs. The receptors were gathered from a human donor in good health.

The chain links TRBV7-6 to TRBJ1-1, with 9 nucleotides matching TRBD1. This CDR3 has 17 amino acids. V trimming: 0 bases; J trimming: 2 bases; junction bases outside the gene matches: 7. The germline gives CDR1 SGHVS, CDR2 FNYEAQ. CDR3: CASSLAGQGWGNTEAFF. CDR3 bases: TGTGCCAGCAGCTTAGCGGGACAGGGATGGGGAAACACTGAAGCTTTCTTT.

This chain's CDR3 is CASAERGLTEAFF. The CDR3 DNA reads TGTGCCAGCGCCGAGAGAGGTCTTACTGAAGCTTTCTTT. This chain connects TRBV7-9 to TRBJ1-1; D gene unclear. Looked up from germline, CDR1 is SEHNR and CDR2 is FQNEAQ (reference sequence). V was shortened by 8 bases and J by 5 bases, with 15 bases between the two germline ends. This CDR3 is built from 13 residues.

The CDR3 DNA follows: TGCGCCAGCAGCTCGGGATTACGTAATGAAAAACTGTTTTTT. Translation gives CASSSGLRNEKLFF. The rearrangement joins TRBV5-1 to TRBJ1-4, with D uncertain. Trimming took 3 bases from V and 4 from J, leaving 10 bases between them. In germline, CDR1 is SGHRS, CDR2 YFSETQ. The CDR3 has 14 amino acids.

The chain couples TRBV6-5 to TRBJ1-2; 7 nucleotides align to TRBD1. CDR1 MNHEY and CDR2 SVGAGI come from the germline V gene. CDR3 length: 13 residues. V was clipped by 8 bases and J by 0 bases; unmatched bases: 3. The CDR3 loop is CASLGQANYGYTF. As DNA, the CDR3 is TGTGCCAGCCTCGGACAGGCTAACTATGGCTACACCTTC.

The chain couples TRBV6-4 to TRBJ2-3, with 9 bases lining up with TRBD1. In germline, CDR1 is MRHNA, CDR2 SNTAGT. Trimming removed 6 bases from V and 4 bases from J; junction bases left unmatched: 8. This CDR3 region has 15 residues. The CDR3: CASRSGTGPADTQYF. CDR3 DNA sequence: TGTGCCAGCAGATCCGGGACAGGGCCCGCAGATACGCAGTATTTT.

This chain connects TRBV27 to TRBJ2-2; D gene unclear. With 6 bases removed from V and 2 bases from J, the gap between germline ends came to 7 bases. Germline CDR1 is MNHEY and CDR2 is SMNVEV (reference sequence). This CDR3 has 13 residues. The CDR3 reads CASRPVNTGELFF. CDR3 DNA sequence: TGTGCCAGCAGACCAGTAAACACCGGGGAGCTGTTTTTT.

The chain employs TRBV5-4 and TRBJ1-1, with D possibly TRBD1 on 6 matching bases. V lost 3 bases to trimming and J lost 1 base, with 13 bases between them. The germline CDR1 and CDR2 sequences are SGHNT and YYREEE (reference sequence). CDR3 length: 15 residues. The CDR3 here is CASSSRQAWNTEAFF. CDR3 nucleotides: TGTGCCAGCAGCTCTAGACAGGCGTGGAACACTGAAGCTTTCTTT.

The J gene is TRBJ2-7, the V gene TRBV28; the match to TRBD1 covers 8 bases. The length of the CDR3 is 15 residues. In germline, CDR1 is MDHEN, CDR2 SYDVKM. Losses at the gene ends were 3 bases for V and 1 base for J; bases not matched to a gene: 5. CDR3 sequence reads: CASSFTGGNSYEQYF. CDR3 nucleotide sequence: TGTGCCAGCAGTTTCACAGGGGGAAATTCCTACGAGCAGTACTTC.

This sequence joins TRBV4-2 and TRBJ2-4; TRBD2 is a possible D gene (6 bases). V was cut by 0 bases and J by 3 bases, with 12 bases left in between. Germline V gene lookup returns CDR1 LGHNA and CDR2 YNFKEQ. The CDR3 is 16 residues long. The CDR3 coding sequence is TGTGCCAGCAGCCAAGACGCTAGCGAGGGCAAAAACATTCAGTACTTC. It is translated as CASSQDASEGKNIQYF.

V gene TRBV5-1 combines with J gene TRBJ1-1; possibly TRBD1 for D (6 bases). Per germline, CDR1 SGHRS and CDR2 YFSETQ. Deletions cut 0 bases from V and 8 bases from J, with 17 bases between. The CDR3 spans 15 residues. CDR3 sequence reads: CASSLGGQGLGEAFF. The DNA of the CDR3 is TGCGCCAGCAGCTTGGGCGGCCAGGGGTTGGGGGAAGCTTTCTTT.

The chain uses TRBV11-2 and TRBJ1-3, with D possibly being TRBD1 (6 bases). CDR3 size: 14 residues. Between the trimmed V and J ends, which lost 5 bases and 3 bases, there was a span of 11 bases. From germline, CDR1 is SGHAT and CDR2 FQNNGV. The CDR3 protein is CASSPRQVGNTIYF. The CDR3 DNA reads as TGTGCCAGCAGCCCACGACAGGTTGGAAACACCATATATTTT.

V is TRBV7-9 and J is TRBJ1-2; TRBD1 is a possible D gene (6 bases). The CDR3 runs to 17 residues. V shed 5 bases and J shed 1 base, with 20 bases lying between them. CDR1 and CDR2 from the germline V gene are SEHNR and FQNEAQ (reference sequence). This chain's CDR3 is CASSATTVTGFNYGYTF. CDR3 sequence (DNA): TGTGCCAGCAGCGCAACAACGGTTACAGGGTTTAACTATGGCTACACCTTC.

The gene calls are TRBV4-2 and TRBJ2-1; D call uncertain. The V and J ends lost 4 bases and 9 bases respectively, with 10 bases between them. The CDR3 loop spans 12 amino acids. CDR1 and CDR2 from the germline V gene are LGHNA and YNFKEQ. The CDR3 region has the DNA TGTGCCAGCAGCCCGAGTCGCGGTGAGCAGTTCTTC. Protein sequence: CASSPSRGEQFF.

V and J are TRBV29-1 and TRBJ2-6; a possible D gene is TRBD2 (6 bases). This CDR3 has 14 amino acids. CDR1 and CDR2 from the germline V gene are SQVTM and ANQGSEA. The V gene lost 5 bases and the J gene lost 0 bases, with 8 bases spanning the gap. The CDR3 nucleotides are TGCAGCGTTCGGGGGAACTCTGGGGCCAACGTCCTGACTTTC. Its protein is CSVRGNSGANVLTF.

The gene calls are TRBV4-1 and TRBJ1-4, with D uncertain. The V gene lost 4 bases and the J gene lost 0 bases, with 12 bases spanning the gap. CDR3 length: 16 amino acids. CDR1 and CDR2 from the germline V gene are MGHRA and YSYEKL. In nucleotides, the CDR3 is TGCGCCAGCAGCCGCCAACTGGTTACAACTAATGAAAAACTGTTTTTT. It is translated as CASSRQLVTTNEKLFF.

The chain has TRBV2 and TRBJ2-3; TRBD2 matches at 7 bases. With V trimmed by 7 bases and J by 2 bases, 6 bases remained unmatched. The CDR3 has 14 residues. Looked up from germline, CDR1 is SNHLY and CDR2 is FYNNEI. This CDR3 is CASNRDYHTDTQYF. The CDR3, as DNA: TGTGCCAGCAACCGGGACTACCACACAGATACGCAGTATTTT.

This chain joins TRBV5-1 and TRBJ2-7, with 9 bases identical to TRBD2. The germline gives CDR1 SGHRS, CDR2 YFSETQ. V shed 0 bases, J shed 4 bases, and the junction held 5 bases outside the gene matches. This CDR3 has 15 residues. CDR3 residues: CASSLGRGGAYEQYF. The CDR3 DNA reads TGCGCCAGCAGCTTGGGCCGCGGGGGGGCGTACGAGCAGTACTTC. Full variable domain (outside the CDR3, taken from reference TRBV5-1 and TRBJ2-7): KAGVTQTPRYLIKTRGQQVTLSCSPISGHRSVSWYQQTPGQGLQFLFEYFSETQRNKGNFPGRFSGRQFSNSRSEMNVSTLELGDSALYLCASSLGRGGAYEQYFGPGTRLTVT.

The rearrangement joins TRBV30 to TRBJ2-1; 12 positions agree with TRBD2. Germline lookup yields CDR1 GTSNPN and CDR2 SVGIG (reference sequence). The ends lost 2 bases at V and 8 bases at J; junction bases unmatched: 10. The CDR3 covers 16 residues. The CDR3 loop is CAWSTTPSGGAHEQFF. The CDR3 DNA follows: TGTGCCTGGAGTACAACACCTAGCGGGGGGGCGCATGAGCAGTTCTTC.

The chain carries TRBV7-9 and TRBJ2-5, with 10 bases fitting TRBD1. This CDR3 has 17 residues. Trimming took 5 bases from V and 0 from J; bases not matched to a gene: 9. Per the germline V gene, CDR1 is SEHNR and CDR2 is FQNEAQ (reference sequence). CDR3 amino acids: CASSPPRTGGDQETQYF. CDR3 coding DNA: TGTGCCAGCAGCCCCCCTCGGACAGGGGGTGACCAAGAGACCCAGTACTTC.

In this sample, this clone turned up once. The chain employs TRBV2 and TRBJ2-2, with 8 nucleotides matching TRBD2. In germline, CDR1 is SNHLY, CDR2 FYNNEI. The CDR3 loop spans 14 amino acids. V gave up 7 bases and J gave up 2 bases; unmatched junction bases: 3. The chain's CDR3 is CASKRESNTGELFF. CDR3 in DNA: TGTGCCAGCAAGCGGGAGAGCAACACCGGGGAGCTGTTTTTT.

The genes are TRBV19 and TRBJ1-5; possible D gene TRBD1, 5 bases. CDR1 and CDR2 from the germline V gene are LNHDA and SQIVND (reference sequence). Deletions cut 5 bases from V and 10 bases from J, with 15 bases between. CDR3 length: 13 residues. DNA of the CDR3: TGTGCCAGTAGTCGCCAAACCGGGACTCCCCAGCATTTT. As protein: CASSRQTGTPQHF.

The genes are TRBV19 and TRBJ2-1, with 7 bases that match TRBD2. J was trimmed by 8 bases and V by 6 bases; bases with no gene match: 13. Germline loops: CDR1 LNHDA, CDR2 SQIVND (reference sequence). This CDR3 has 15 amino acids. For the CDR3, the DNA is TGTGCCAGTAGGCCCCCAAGGCTAGCGGTAGATGAGCAGTTCTTC. Protein sequence: CASRPPRLAVDEQFF.

V gene TRBV2 combines with J gene TRBJ2-7; no clear D gene. Germline assignment: CDR1 SNHLY and CDR2 FYNNEI. The CDR3 extends over 13 amino acids. V was pared by 8 bases and J by 6 bases, with 17 bases between. In nucleotides, the CDR3 is TGTGCCAGCGAACCCAAGGAGCAAATCGAGCAGTACTTC. Translating gives CASEPKEQIEQYF.

The chain links TRBV6-1 to TRBJ1-5; tentative D call: TRBD1 (5 bases). Germline V gives CDR1 MNHNS, CDR2 SASEGT. Trimming stripped 6 bases from V and 5 bases from J, with 14 bases between. The CDR3 is made up of 14 amino acids. The CDR3 loop is CASRTTGFDQPQHF. In nucleotides, the CDR3 is TGTGCCAGCAGAACCACAGGATTCGATCAGCCCCAGCATTTT.

The chain is built from TRBV19 and TRBJ2-1, with 7 bases lining up with TRBD1. Germline V CDR1 and CDR2: LNHDA, SQIVND (reference sequence). CDR3 length: 15 amino acids. V lost 8 bases and J lost 9; bases outside the gene matches: 16. CDR3 in amino acids: CASRTTGALSGEQFF. Here the CDR3 DNA reads TGTGCCAGTCGAACCACAGGGGCCCTATCTGGTGAGCAGTTCTTC.

This clone is a singleton in its sample. The chain uses TRBV12-5 and TRBJ1-2; D is perhaps TRBD1 (6 bases). The CDR3 has 11 residues. Between the trimmed V and J ends, which lost 6 bases and 7 bases, there was a span of 9 bases. The V gene's germline CDR1 is LGHNT and CDR2 FRNRAP. The CDR3 nucleotides read TGTGCTAGTGGGGGGGCTATTGGCTACACCTTC. This translates into CASGGAIGYTF.

In nucleotides, the CDR3 is TGTGCCAGCAGTTATACCCGGCGGACTCGAGGCTACACCTTC. It encodes CASSYTRRTRGYTF. The chain links TRBV5-8 to TRBJ1-2; D uncertain. V was pared by 5 bases and J by 8 bases, with 19 bases between. The CDR3 is made up of 14 amino acids. Looked up from germline, CDR1 is SGHTS and CDR2 is YDEGEE.

This rearrangement joins TRBV30 to TRBJ1-5; TRBD1 aligns across 12 bases. The CDR3 runs 14 residues. V shed 2 bases and J 7 bases; nucleotides not matched to a gene: 3. The germline CDR1 and CDR2 sequences are GTSNPN and SVGIG (reference sequence). The CDR3 DNA reads as TGTGCCTGGAGTAGCGGGACAGGGGGCCAGCCCCAGCATTTT. This codes for CAWSSGTGGQPQHF.

V usage is TRBV7-7 and J usage is TRBJ2-2; TRBD1 matches 8 bases. The CDR3 contains 13 residues. The germline CDR1 and CDR2 sequences are SSHAT and FNYEAQ (reference sequence). CDR3 DNA: TGTGCTTACGGGACAGGGAACACCGGGGAGCTGTTTTTT. It codes for CAYGTGNTGELFF.